This TCR beta chain appears in the sequencing data of a study of blood T cell repertoires in COVID-19. The overall study: The United States, Italy and Spain were the sources of the acute and convalescent COVID-19 samples. Nucleic acid was either cDNA or gDNA, and it came from T cells, B-cell-depleted T cells, or PBMCs.

One Seattle source followed patients from active infection through their disease course. This clone was picked up a small number of times. The trim removed 5 bases at V and 3 bases at J, leaving 7 bases unmatched. The CDR3 has 15 amino acids. CDR1 is MNHNY, CDR2 SVGAGI, per germline (reference sequence). The data were produced by immunoSEQ multiplex PCR, yet TCRdb's version contains in-frame clones alone and is incomplete. The table shows approximately 270,000 clones, with approximately 88% occurring only once. What was sequenced was peripheral blood. The clonotype comes from a woman in her 30s with COVID-19, enrolled during active disease. The rearrangement joins TRBV6-6 to TRBJ2-7; 10 bases line up with TRBD2. The CDR3 here is CASSPEASGSYEQYV. DNA for the CDR3: TGTGCCAGCAGTCCCGAGGCTAGCGGGAGCTACGAGCAGTACGTC.